This T cell receptor (beta chain) was documented in a study of blood T cells in healthy people across ages. A remark on this clonotype: No antigen is known for it.

It was with a sample-barcoded 5' primer and a J-beta primer mix that a second PCR of about 6 to 12 cycles was run. Every molecule of cDNA carried a tag from a template-switch adaptor with 12 random nucleotides. TCRdb reprocessed the 5' RACE reads with MiXCR, giving one entry per CDR3 protein. The profile shows some 1.8 million distinct CDR3 sequences, more than 35% of them singletons. Investigators took roughly 9.5 milliliters of peripheral blood from every donor. Each sample had at least 6.5 million PBMCs isolated. Unmatched junction bases numbered 6, after V lost 6 bases and J lost 7 bases. Germline CDR1 is SGHVS and CDR2 is FNYEAQ. The CDR3 is made up of 15 amino acids. Study-level results: It was held that the diversity estimates obtained from one million T cells were underestimates.

The specimen sequenced was blood. The V and J genes are TRBV7-6 and TRBJ2-1, with 13 bases identical to TRBD2. The receptor's source is a human donor in good health. CDR3: CASRQTSGGANEQFF. Written as DNA, the CDR3 is TGTGCCAGCAGACAAACTAGCGGGGGGGCTAATGAGCAGTTCTTC.